The clone carrying this T cell receptor beta chain was found a few times. Its target is unknown. RNA transcripts provided the source from which TCR beta CDR3 regions were amplified. First-round RT-PCR targeting the TCR CDR3 was performed with the HTBI primer set. MiXCR, applied by TCRdb to the multiplex PCR reads, yields one record per CDR3 protein. The sample shows around 580,000 distinct CDR3 sequences, around 17% of them seen only once. These data come from a study of T cells in Graves' hyperthyroidism and ophthalmopathy. Study outcomes and limitations: Separating ophthalmopathy from stable hyperthyroidism was achieved by a 13 V-J model.

Used for diagnoses were clinical symptoms, serum thyroxine and TRAb, thyroid ultrasound and orbital computed tomography. Trimming took 3 bases from V and 13 from J, leaving 13 bases between them. The CDR3 spans 11 residues. This receptor was identified in a young woman with Graves' hyperthyroidism. The chain uses TRBV12-3 or TRBV12-4 and TRBJ2-7, with D unclear. The material sequenced was blood. CDR3 loop: CASSFGYELYF. The CDR3 DNA follows: TGTGCCAGCAGTTTTGGTTACGAGCTATACTTC.